These 16 T cell receptor beta chains originate from one sample sequenced in a study of T cells in Graves' hyperthyroidism and ophthalmopathy (dated by TCRdb to between 2017 and 2020). Libraries were constructed by multiplex PCR. TCRdb names Illumina HiSeq 2000 as the instrument used. TCR beta CDR3 regions were amplified from RNA transcripts. A first-round RT-PCR of the TCR CDR3 used the HTBI primer set with the Qiagen OneStep RT-PCR kit. TCRdb itself trimmed the public reads at Q25 with fastp, ran MiXCR and retained productive beta chains. Rows are combined by CDR3 protein, so each entry shows the most common genes and DNA. The sample records about 600,000 distinct CDR3 sequences, more than 12% of which are singletons. About an eighth of the sample is taken by the ten largest. Sequencing was carried out using blood. All receptors derive from a woman between 50 and 59 years old with Graves' ophthalmopathy.

This clonotype was seen at least ten times. The chain uses TRBV18 and TRBJ1-1, with a weak D call TRBD1 (6 bases). The V end lost 2 bases, the J end lost 7 bases, and 14 bases lay between the germline ends. Germline CDR1 is KGHSH and CDR2 is LQKENI. The CDR3 totals 14 residues. Here the CDR3 DNA reads TGTGCCAGCTCACCATCACAGGGCCTGGGTGAAGCTTTCTTT. Its translation is CASSPSQGLGEAFF.

Many counts were recorded for this clonotype. V and J are TRBV9 and TRBJ1-2; no definite D call. The germline gives CDR1 SGDLS, CDR2 YYNGEE. Trimming pared 4 bases from V and 4 bases from J, leaving 17 bases between. The CDR3 runs 15 residues. CDR3 in amino acids: CASSQVPGTPYGYTF. The CDR3 DNA reads TGTGCCAGCAGCCAGGTGCCAGGCACTCCCTATGGCTACACCTTC.

This clonotype was counted between two and nine times. This sequence joins TRBV20-1 and TRBJ1-2; 8 bases align to TRBD1. Unmatched junction bases numbered 9, after V lost 6 bases and J lost 6 bases. The CDR3 runs to 13 residues. CDR1 is DFQATT and CDR2 is SNEGSKA in the germline V gene (reference sequence). The CDR3 loop is CSATTGDSDGYTF. The CDR3 bases are TGCAGTGCCACGACAGGGGACAGTGATGGCTACACCTTC.

This clonotype was seen repeatedly, ten times or more. V gene TRBV6-5 combines with J gene TRBJ2-7; 13 bases map to TRBD2. Germline V gene lookup returns CDR1 MNHEY and CDR2 SVGAGI. After removal of 1 base from V and 2 bases from J, the junction contained 8 bases not matched to a gene. This CDR3 contains 18 residues. CDR3 sequence reads: CASSYFSPLAGGPYEQYF. The DNA of the CDR3 is TGTGCCAGCAGTTACTTCAGCCCACTAGCGGGAGGGCCCTACGAGCAGTACTTC.

Only a few counts were recorded for this clonotype. The chain carries TRBV6-1 and TRBJ1-4; D call uncertain. The CDR3 extends over 14 amino acids. CDR1 is MNHNS and CDR2 is SASEGT in the germline V gene. V lost 5 bases, J lost 5 bases, and 12 bases lay in between. The CDR3 DNA follows: TGTGCCAGCAGTCCGACAAAGATCAATGAAAAACTGTTTTTT. Its translation is CASSPTKINEKLFF.

Regarding this clonotype: Since no conserved phenylalanine or tryptophan closes the CDR3, a read error is the likely cause. The chain uses TRBV6-9 and TRBJ2-1; TRBD2 matches 8 bases. J lost 3 bases, V lost 3 bases, and 10 bases had no gene match. The CDR3 runs 17 residues. Germline V gives CDR1 MNHGY, CDR2 SVAAGI. The chain's CDR3 is CASSYPGRADFYNEQFS. CDR3 DNA: TGTGCCAGCAGTTACCCCGGGAGGGCGGACTTCTACAATGAGCAGTTCTCC.

This clonotype was observed at least ten times. Written as DNA, the CDR3 is TGCGCCAGCAGCCAAGCTCGGAACAGCCGCTTCTATGGCTACACCTTC. Its protein is CASSQARNSRFYGYTF. The chain joins TRBV4-3 to TRBJ1-2; no clear D. The CDR3 is 16 amino acids. From germline, CDR1 is LGHNA and CDR2 YSLEER. Trimming removed 1 base at V and 4 bases at J, with 16 bases between.

In this sample, this clonotype turned up a few times. The J gene is TRBJ2-7, the V gene TRBV20-1, with D perhaps TRBD2 (6 bases). Per the germline V gene, CDR1 is DFQATT and CDR2 is SNEGSKA (reference sequence). This CDR3 is built from 12 residues. Trimming cost V 6 bases and J 3 bases, with 12 bases left between them. The CDR3 loop reads CSATGRCYEQYF. For the CDR3, the DNA is TGCAGTGCCACCGGGAGATGCTACGAGCAGTACTTC.

This chain links TRBV15 with TRBJ2-2; possible D gene TRBD2, 5 bases. The germline V gene encodes CDR1 LNHNV and CDR2 YYDKDF (reference sequence). The CDR3 length is 15 residues. V lost 7 bases to trimming and J lost 2 bases, with 14 bases between them. CDR3 nucleotides: TGTGCCACCACCCGAAGAGGGATAAACACCGGGGAGCTGTTTTTT. It yields the protein CATTRRGINTGELFF. The full variable domain, completed using reference TRBV15 and TRBJ2-2, is DAMVIQNPRYQVTQFGKPVTLSCSQTLNHNVMYWYQQKSSQAPKLLFHYYDKDFNNEADTPDNFQSRRPNTSFCFLDIRSPGLGDTAMYLCATTRRGINTGELFFGEGSRLTVL.

The chain links TRBV6-1 to TRBJ1-2, with D tentatively TRBD1 (5 bases). CDR1 MNHNS and CDR2 SASEGT come from the germline V gene. V lost 6 bases and J lost 6, with 14 bases in between. The CDR3 loop spans 13 amino acids. The CDR3 loop reads CASRQGTADGYTF. In nucleotides, the CDR3 is TGTGCCAGCAGGCAGGGTACGGCTGATGGCTACACCTTC.

The chain recombines TRBV4-1 with TRBJ1-6, with D possibly being TRBD1 (5 bases). V lost 5 bases and J lost 0, with 14 bases in between. Looked up from germline, CDR1 is MGHRA and CDR2 is YSYEKL. The length of the CDR3 is 17 residues. In DNA form, the CDR3 reads TGCGCCAGCAGCTGGAGGGACGGGAGCTCCTATAATTCACCCCTCCACTTT. Protein product: CASSWRDGSSYNSPLHF.

Ten or more counts support this clonotype. J is TRBJ2-1 and V is TRBV7-3; D not certain. Germline assignment: CDR1 SGHTA and CDR2 FQGTGA. The CDR3 runs to 14 residues. V shed 1 base and J shed 7 bases, with 11 bases lying between them. CDR3: CASSLMGGPNEQFF. In DNA form, the CDR3 reads TGTGCCAGCAGCTTAATGGGTGGACCTAATGAGCAGTTCTTC.

In the case of this clonotype: It may be a read error: a sequence one base away is much more abundant. J is TRBJ2-2 and V is TRBV7-2; 7 bases map to TRBD1. The CDR3 has 17 residues. CDR1 is SGHTA, CDR2 FQGNSA, per germline. With V trimmed by 6 bases and J by 4 bases, 14 bases remained unmatched. CDR3 sequence reads: CASSHKTGTASTGELFF. CDR3 sequence (DNA): TGTGCCAGCAGTCACAAGACCGGGACAGCGAGCACCGGGGAGCTGTTTTTT.

This clonotype was counted many times. This rearrangement joins TRBV5-1 to TRBJ2-7, with a weak D call TRBD2 (6 bases). The CDR3 sequence is 16 residues long. Trimming left V 4 bases short and J 0 bases short, with 17 bases between. In germline, CDR1 is SGHRS, CDR2 YFSETQ. CDR3 residues: CASSPTGTYSSYEQYF. CDR3 coding DNA: TGCGCCAGCAGCCCGACCGGGACTTACTCCTCCTACGAGCAGTACTTC. The full variable domain, rest sourced from reference TRBV5-1 and TRBJ2-7, is KAGVTQTPRYLIKTRGQQVTLSCSPISGHRSVSWYQQTPGQGLQFLFEYFSETQRNKGNFPGRFSGRQFSNSRSEMNVSTLELGDSALYLCASSPTGTYSSYEQYFGPGTRLTVT.

This clonotype was observed at least ten times. J is TRBJ1-1 and V is TRBV19, with D unresolved. This CDR3 region has 15 residues. Looked up from germline, CDR1 is LNHDA and CDR2 is SQIVND (reference sequence). V was pared by 6 bases and J by 0 bases, with 14 bases between. CDR3 DNA sequence: TGTGCCAGTAGAGTGGACGGGGTGATGAACACTGAAGCTTTCTTT. Translating it yields CASRVDGVMNTEAFF.

CDR3 nucleotides: TGCGCCAGCAGCCAAGATAAGGTCGCAAACAATGAGCAGTTCTTC. It encodes CASSQDKVANNEQFF. The chain combines TRBV4-3 with TRBJ2-1, with D uncertain. The germline V gene encodes CDR1 LGHNA and CDR2 YSLEER. V lost 0 bases and J 5 bases, leaving 11 bases between the germline ends. This CDR3 has 15 amino acids.